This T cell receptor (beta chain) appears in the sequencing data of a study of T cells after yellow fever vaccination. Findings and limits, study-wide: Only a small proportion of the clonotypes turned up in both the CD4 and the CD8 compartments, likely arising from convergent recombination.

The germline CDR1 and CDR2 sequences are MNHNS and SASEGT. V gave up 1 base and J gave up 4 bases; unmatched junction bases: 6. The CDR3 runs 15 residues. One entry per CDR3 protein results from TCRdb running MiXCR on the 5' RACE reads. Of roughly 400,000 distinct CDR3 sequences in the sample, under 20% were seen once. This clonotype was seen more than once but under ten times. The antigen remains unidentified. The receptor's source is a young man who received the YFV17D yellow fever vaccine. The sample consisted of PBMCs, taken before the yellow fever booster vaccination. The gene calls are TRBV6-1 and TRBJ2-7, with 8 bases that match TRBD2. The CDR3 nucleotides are TGTGCCAGCAGTGAAGGCCCCACGGGGGGGTACGAGCAGTACGTC. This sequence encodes CASSEGPTGGYEQYV.